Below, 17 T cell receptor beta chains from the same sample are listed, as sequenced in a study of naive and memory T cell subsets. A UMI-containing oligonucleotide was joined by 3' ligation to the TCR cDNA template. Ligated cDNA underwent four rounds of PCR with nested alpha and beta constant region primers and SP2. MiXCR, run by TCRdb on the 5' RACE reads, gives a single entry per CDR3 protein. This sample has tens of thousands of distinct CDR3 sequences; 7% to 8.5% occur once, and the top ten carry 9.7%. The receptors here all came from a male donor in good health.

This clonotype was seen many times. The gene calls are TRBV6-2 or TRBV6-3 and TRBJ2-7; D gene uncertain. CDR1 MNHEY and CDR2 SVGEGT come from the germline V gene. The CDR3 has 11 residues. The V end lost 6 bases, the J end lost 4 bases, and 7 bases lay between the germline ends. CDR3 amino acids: CASSKGYEQYF. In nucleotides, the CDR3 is TGTGCCAGCAGCAAAGGGTACGAGCAGTACTTC.

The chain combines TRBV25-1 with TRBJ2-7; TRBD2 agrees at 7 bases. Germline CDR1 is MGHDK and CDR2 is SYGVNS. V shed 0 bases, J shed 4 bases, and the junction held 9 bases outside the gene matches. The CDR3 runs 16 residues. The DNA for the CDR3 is TGTGCCAGCAGTGAATATGGGGGGGGGGTACCTTACGAGCAGTACTTC. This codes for CASSEYGGGVPYEQYF.

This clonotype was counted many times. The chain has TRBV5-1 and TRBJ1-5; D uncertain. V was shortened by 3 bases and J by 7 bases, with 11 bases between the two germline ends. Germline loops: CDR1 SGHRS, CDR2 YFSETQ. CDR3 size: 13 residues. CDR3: CASSSLDGQPQHF. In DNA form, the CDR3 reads TGCGCCAGCAGCTCTTTAGATGGGCAGCCCCAGCATTTT. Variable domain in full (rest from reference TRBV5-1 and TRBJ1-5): KAGVTQTPRYLIKTRGQQVTLSCSPISGHRSVSWYQQTPGQGLQFLFEYFSETQRNKGNFPGRFSGRQFSNSRSEMNVSTLELGDSALYLCASSSLDGQPQHFGDGTRLSIL.

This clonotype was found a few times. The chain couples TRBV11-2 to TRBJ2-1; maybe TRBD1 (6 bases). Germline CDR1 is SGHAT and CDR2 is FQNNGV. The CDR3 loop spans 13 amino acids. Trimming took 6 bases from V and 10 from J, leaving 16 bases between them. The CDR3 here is CASSLTRDTEQFF. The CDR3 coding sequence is TGTGCCAGCAGTCTTACCCGGGACACAGAGCAGTTCTTC.

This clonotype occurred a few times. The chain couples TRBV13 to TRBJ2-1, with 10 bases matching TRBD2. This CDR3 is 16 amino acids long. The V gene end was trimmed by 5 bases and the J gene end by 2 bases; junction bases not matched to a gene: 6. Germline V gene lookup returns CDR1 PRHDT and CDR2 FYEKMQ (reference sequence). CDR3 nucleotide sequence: TGTGCCAGCAGCCGTGAGCGGGGGGGAGCCTACAATGAGCAGTTCTTC. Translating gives CASSRERGGAYNEQFF.

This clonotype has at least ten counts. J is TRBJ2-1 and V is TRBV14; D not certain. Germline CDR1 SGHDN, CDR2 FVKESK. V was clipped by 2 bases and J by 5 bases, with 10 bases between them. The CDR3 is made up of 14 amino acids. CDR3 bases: TGTGCCAGCAGCCAATTCCGGGCCAACAATGAGCAGTTCTTC. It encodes CASSQFRANNEQFF.

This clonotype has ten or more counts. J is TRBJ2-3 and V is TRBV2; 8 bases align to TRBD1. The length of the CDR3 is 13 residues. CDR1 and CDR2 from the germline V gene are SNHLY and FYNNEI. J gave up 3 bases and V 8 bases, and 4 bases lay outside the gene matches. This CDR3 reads CASEDRETDTQYF. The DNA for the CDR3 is TGTGCCAGCGAGGACAGGGAAACAGATACGCAGTATTTT. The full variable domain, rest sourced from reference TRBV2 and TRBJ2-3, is EPEVTQTPSHQVTQMGQEVILRCVPISNHLYFYWYRQILGQKVEFLVSFYNNEISEKSEIFDDQFSVERPDGSNFTLKIRSTKLEDSAMYFCASEDRETDTQYFGPGTRLTVL.

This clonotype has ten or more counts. This CDR3 is CATSLGDYGYTF. The DNA of the CDR3 is TGTGCCACCTCCCTTGGGGACTATGGCTACACCTTC. The chain employs TRBV6-2 or TRBV6-3 and TRBJ1-2; the D is unclear. The CDR3 length is 12 residues. Per the germline V gene, CDR1 is MNHEY and CDR2 is SVGEGT. Trimming stripped 10 bases from V and 3 bases from J, with 12 bases between.

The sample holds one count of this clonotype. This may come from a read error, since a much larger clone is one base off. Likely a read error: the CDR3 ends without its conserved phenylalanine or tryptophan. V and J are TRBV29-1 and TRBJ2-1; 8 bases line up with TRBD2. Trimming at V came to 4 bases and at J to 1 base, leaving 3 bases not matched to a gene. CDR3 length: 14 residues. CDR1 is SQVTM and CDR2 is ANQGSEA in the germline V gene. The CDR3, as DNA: TGCAGCGTTGTAGCGGGGAAATCCTACAATGAGCAGTTCTCC. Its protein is CSVVAGKSYNEQFS.

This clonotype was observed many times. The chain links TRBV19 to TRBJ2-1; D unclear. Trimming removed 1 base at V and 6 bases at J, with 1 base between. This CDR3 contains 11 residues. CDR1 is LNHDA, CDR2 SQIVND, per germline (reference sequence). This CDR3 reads CASSIGNEQFF. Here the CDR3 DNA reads TGTGCCAGTAGTATAGGCAATGAGCAGTTCTTC.

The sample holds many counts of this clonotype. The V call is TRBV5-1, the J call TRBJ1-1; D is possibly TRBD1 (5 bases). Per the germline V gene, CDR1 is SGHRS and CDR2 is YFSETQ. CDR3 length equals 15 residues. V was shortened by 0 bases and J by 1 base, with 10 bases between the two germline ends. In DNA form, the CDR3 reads TGCGCCAGCAGCTTGGAACAGGTCCGGAACACTGAAGCTTTCTTT. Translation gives CASSLEQVRNTEAFF. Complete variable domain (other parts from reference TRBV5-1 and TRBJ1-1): KAGVTQTPRYLIKTRGQQVTLSCSPISGHRSVSWYQQTPGQGLQFLFEYFSETQRNKGNFPGRFSGRQFSNSRSEMNVSTLELGDSALYLCASSLEQVRNTEAFFGQGTRLTVV.

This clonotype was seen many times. CDR3 protein: CSARNSYEQYF. CDR3 DNA: TGCAGTGCGAGAAACTCCTACGAGCAGTACTTC. V gene TRBV20-1 combines with J gene TRBJ2-7; D unresolved. Trimming stripped 6 bases from V and 0 bases from J, with 6 bases between. This CDR3 is built from 11 residues. Per germline, CDR1 DFQATT and CDR2 SNEGSKA (reference sequence).

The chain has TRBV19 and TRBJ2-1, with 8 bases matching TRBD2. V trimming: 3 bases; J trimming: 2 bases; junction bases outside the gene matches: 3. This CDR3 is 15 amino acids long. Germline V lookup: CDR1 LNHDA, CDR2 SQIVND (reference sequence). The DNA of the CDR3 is TGTGCCAGTAGTATGGTAGCGGGGCCCTACAATGAGCAGTTCTTC. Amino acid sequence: CASSMVAGPYNEQFF. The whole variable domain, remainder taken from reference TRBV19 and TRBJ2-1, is DGGITQSPKYLFRKEGQNVTLSCEQNLNHDAMYWYRQDPGQGLRLIYYSQIVNDFQKGDIAEGYSVSREKKESFPLTVTSAQKNPTAFYLCASSMVAGPYNEQFFGPGTRLTVL.

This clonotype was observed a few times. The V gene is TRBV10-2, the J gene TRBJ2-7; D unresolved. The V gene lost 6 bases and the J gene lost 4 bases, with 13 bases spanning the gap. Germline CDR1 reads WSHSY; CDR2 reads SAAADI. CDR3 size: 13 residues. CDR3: CASSTTIVYEQYF. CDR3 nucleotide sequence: TGCGCCAGCAGCACTACTATTGTATACGAGCAGTACTTC.

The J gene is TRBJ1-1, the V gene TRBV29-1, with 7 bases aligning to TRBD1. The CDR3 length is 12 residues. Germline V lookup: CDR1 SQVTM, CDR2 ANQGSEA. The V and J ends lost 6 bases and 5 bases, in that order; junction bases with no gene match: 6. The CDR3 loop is CSVDKQGTEAFF. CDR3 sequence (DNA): TGCAGCGTGGATAAACAGGGGACTGAAGCTTTCTTT.

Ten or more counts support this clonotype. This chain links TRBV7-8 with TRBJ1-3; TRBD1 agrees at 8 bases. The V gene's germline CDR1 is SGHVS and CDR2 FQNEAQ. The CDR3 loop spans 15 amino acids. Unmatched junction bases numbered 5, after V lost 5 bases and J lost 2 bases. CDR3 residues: CASSLTDRAGNTIYF. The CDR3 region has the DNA TGTGCCAGCAGCCTTACGGACAGGGCTGGAAACACCATATATTTT. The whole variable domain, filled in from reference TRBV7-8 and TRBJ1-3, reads GAGVSQSPRYKVAKRGQDVALRCDPISGHVSLFWYQQALGQGPEFLTYFQNEAQLDKSGLPSDRFFAERPEGSVSTLKIQRTQQEDSAVYLCASSLTDRAGNTIYFGEGSWLTVV.

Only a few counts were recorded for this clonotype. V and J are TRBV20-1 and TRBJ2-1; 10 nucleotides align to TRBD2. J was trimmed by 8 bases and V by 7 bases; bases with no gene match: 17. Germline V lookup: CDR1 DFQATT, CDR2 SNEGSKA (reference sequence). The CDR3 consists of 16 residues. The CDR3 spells CSVPNSGTSVIDEQFF. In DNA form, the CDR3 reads TGCAGTGTTCCCAATTCCGGGACTAGCGTCATCGATGAGCAGTTCTTC.